The 5 T cell receptor beta chains listed next were all sequenced from one sample in a study of blood T cells in healthy people across ages. It was with a sample-barcoded 5' primer and a J-beta primer mix that a second PCR of roughly 7 to 12 cycles was run. Using its own MiXCR run on the 5' RACE reads, TCRdb lists one record per CDR3 protein. The repertoire holds about a million distinct CDR3 sequences, with just over 50% as singletons. Sequenced material: blood. The receptors stem from an older woman in good health.

This clonotype turned up a few times. The chain joins TRBV27 to TRBJ2-5, with TRBD2 as a possible D gene (6 bases). CDR1 and CDR2 from the germline V gene are MNHEY and SMNVEV (reference sequence). The CDR3 totals 14 residues. The V gene lost 0 bases and the J gene lost 7 bases, with 12 bases spanning the gap. The CDR3 coding sequence is TGTGCCAGCAGTTTATCGAGTGTGGGAGGGACCCAGTACTTC. Translated, it gives CASSLSSVGGTQYF.

This chain connects TRBV27 to TRBJ2-1; 8 nucleotides match TRBD2. Trimming removed 6 bases from V and 6 bases from J; junction bases left unmatched: 13. Germline values: CDR1 MNHEY, CDR2 SMNVEV (reference sequence). CDR3 length: 16 amino acids. CDR3 DNA: TGTGCCAGCAGCCCATTCTCGGGGACTAGGGGCAATGAGCAGTTCTTC. Its protein product is CASSPFSGTRGNEQFF.

The chain links TRBV11-3 to TRBJ2-3, with D possibly being TRBD2 (9 bases). The length of the CDR3 is 17 residues. Trimming removed 5 bases at V and 5 bases at J, with 23 bases between. Germline V lookup: CDR1 SGHNT, CDR2 YENEEA. Written as DNA, the CDR3 is TGTGCCAGCAGCGTGCGACAGGGGCTAGCGGGACAAGATACGCAGTATTTT. Its protein product is CASSVRQGLAGQDTQYF.

V and J are TRBV10-3 and TRBJ2-7; 9 nucleotides line up with TRBD2. The CDR3 sequence is 15 residues long. Germline CDR1 reads ENHRY; CDR2 reads SYGVKD. V lost 4 bases and J lost 4; bases outside the gene matches: 8. DNA of the CDR3: TGTGCCATCAGTGGTAGGACTAGCGACAGTTACGAGCAGTACTTC. Protein: CAISGRTSDSYEQYF.

The V and J genes are TRBV6-5 and TRBJ1-4, with a weak D call TRBD1 (5 bases). The germline V gene has CDR1 MNHEY and CDR2 SVGAGI. V lost 0 bases, J lost 7 bases, and 21 bases lay in between. This CDR3 contains 18 residues. The CDR3 DNA follows: TGTGCCAGCAGTTACTCGGTGAACGTGGGCGCAGGGTCTGAAAAACTGTTTTTT. Protein product: CASSYSVNVGAGSEKLFF.